This T cell receptor beta chain emerged from a study of cytomegalovirus exposure and HLA in healthy donors. Study-wide points: Earlier analysis found most TCR beta V segments productive about 87% or about 30% of the time. TCR association rates varied by HLA locus in a later analysis, with DRB1 highest and HLA-C lowest.

13 Jbeta primers and 60 Vbeta primers were used for the PCR. Repertoires were generated with immunoSEQ multiplex PCR, while TCRdb's copy carries only in-frame clones and drops some. The table has about 160,000 clones, 60% to 80% seen once. Concerning this clone: Its specificity is unknown.

CDR1 and CDR2 (germline): SGHDT, YYEEEE. Trimming stripped 4 bases from V and 0 bases from J, with 11 bases between. This CDR3 has 15 residues. This receptor was taken from a man younger than 35 in good health and CMV-seropositive. This sequence joins TRBV5-6 and TRBJ1-5; D remains unclear. The specimen was PBMCs. The CDR3 DNA sequence: TGTGCCAGCAGCCTGGGCGGATTTAGCAATCAGCCCCAGCATTTT. Residues: CASSLGGFSNQPQHF.